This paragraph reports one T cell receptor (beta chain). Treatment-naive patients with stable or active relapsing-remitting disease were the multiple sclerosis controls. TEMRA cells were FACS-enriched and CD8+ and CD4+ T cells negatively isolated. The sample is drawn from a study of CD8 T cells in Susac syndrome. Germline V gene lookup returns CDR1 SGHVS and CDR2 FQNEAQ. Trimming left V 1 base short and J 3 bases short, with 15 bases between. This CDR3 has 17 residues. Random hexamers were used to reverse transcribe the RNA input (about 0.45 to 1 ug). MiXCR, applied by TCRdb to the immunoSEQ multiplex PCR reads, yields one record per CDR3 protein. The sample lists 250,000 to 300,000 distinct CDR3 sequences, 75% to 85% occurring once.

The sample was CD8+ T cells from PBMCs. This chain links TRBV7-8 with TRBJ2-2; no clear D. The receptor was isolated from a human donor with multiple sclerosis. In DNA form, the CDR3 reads TGTGCCAGCAGCTTAGGGGTGGGCGGAGAGGACACCGGGGAGCTGTTTTTT. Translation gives CASSLGVGGEDTGELFF.